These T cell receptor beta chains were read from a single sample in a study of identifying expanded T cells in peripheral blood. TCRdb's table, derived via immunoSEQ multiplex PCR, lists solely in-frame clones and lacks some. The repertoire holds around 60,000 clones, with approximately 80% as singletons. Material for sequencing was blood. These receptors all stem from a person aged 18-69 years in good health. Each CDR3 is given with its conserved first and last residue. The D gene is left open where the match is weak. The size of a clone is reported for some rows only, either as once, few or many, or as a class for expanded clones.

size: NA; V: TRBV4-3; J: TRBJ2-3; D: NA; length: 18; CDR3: CASSQDKFGGGTTDTQYF; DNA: TGCGCCAGCAGCCAAGATAAATTCGGGGGTGGGACCACAGATACGCAGTATTTT
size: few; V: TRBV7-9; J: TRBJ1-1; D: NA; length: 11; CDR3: CASSSSGGAFF; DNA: TGTGCCAGCAGCTCGTCTGGGGGAGCTTTCTTT
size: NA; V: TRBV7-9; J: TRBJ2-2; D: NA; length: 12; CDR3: CASSHPAGELFF; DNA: TGTGCCAGCAGCCACCCTGCCGGGGAGCTGTTTTTT
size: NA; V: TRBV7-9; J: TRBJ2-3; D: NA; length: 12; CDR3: CASSYGPDTQYF; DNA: TGTGCCAGCAGCTATGGGCCAGATACGCAGTATTTT
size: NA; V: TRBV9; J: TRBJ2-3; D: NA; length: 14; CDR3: CASSVSGGGDTQYF; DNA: TGTGCCAGCAGCGTATCAGGGGGGGGAGATACGCAGTATTTT
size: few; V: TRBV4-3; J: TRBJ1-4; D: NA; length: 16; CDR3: CASSRTRRTINEKLFF; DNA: TGCGCCAGCAGCCGTACCAGACGGACGATTAATGAAAAACTGTTTTTT
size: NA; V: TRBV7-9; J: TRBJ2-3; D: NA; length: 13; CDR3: CASSAYGADTQYF; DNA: TGTGCCAGCAGCGCATACGGGGCAGATACGCAGTATTTT
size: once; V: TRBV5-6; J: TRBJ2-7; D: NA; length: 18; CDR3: CASSLIVGGRDHSYEQYF; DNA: TGTGCCAGCAGCTTGATCGTCGGGGGACGGGACCACTCCTACGAGCAGTACTTC
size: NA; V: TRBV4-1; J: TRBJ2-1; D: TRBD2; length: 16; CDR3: CASSQQSGGARNEQFF; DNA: TGCGCCAGCAGCCAACAAAGCGGGGGGGCGAGGAATGAGCAGTTCTTC
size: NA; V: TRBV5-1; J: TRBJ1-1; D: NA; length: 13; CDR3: CASTLDSGTEAFF; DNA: TGCGCCAGCACCCTAGACTCGGGAACTGAAGCTTTCTTT
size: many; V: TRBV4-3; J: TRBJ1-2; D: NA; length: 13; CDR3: CASSRTREDGYTF; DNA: TGCGCCAGCAGCCGGACCAGGGAGGATGGCTACACCTTC
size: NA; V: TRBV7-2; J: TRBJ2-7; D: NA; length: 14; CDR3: CASSLGQGGFEQYF; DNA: TGTGCCAGCAGCTTAGGTCAGGGAGGTTTTGAGCAGTACTTC
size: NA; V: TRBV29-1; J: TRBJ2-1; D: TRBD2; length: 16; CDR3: CSVEDRLAGINNEQFF; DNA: TGCAGCGTTGAAGATCGACTAGCGGGAATTAACAATGAGCAGTTCTTC
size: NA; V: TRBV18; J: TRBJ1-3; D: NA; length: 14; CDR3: CASSPGQIGNTIYF; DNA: TGTGCCAGCTCACCAGGACAGATTGGAAACACCATATATTTT
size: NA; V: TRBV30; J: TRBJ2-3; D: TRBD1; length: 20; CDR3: CAWSVQRDRGPQFPRSTQYF; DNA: TGTGCCTGGAGTGTACAGAGGGACAGGGGCCCCCAATTTCCGAGGAGTACGCAGTATTTT
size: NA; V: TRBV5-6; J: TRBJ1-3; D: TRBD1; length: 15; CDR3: CASSSGTGAGNTIYF; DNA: TGTGCCAGCAGCAGCGGGACAGGGGCAGGAAACACCATATATTTT
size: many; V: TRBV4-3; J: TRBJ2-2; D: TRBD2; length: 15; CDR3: CASSQLAGGPGELFF; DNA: TGCGCCAGCAGCCAACTAGCGGGAGGGCCCGGGGAGCTGTTTTTT
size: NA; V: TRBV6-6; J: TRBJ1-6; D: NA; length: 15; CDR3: CASRVRGARDSPLHF; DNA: TGTGCCAGCAGGGTTCGCGGGGCCCGGGATTCACCCCTCCACTTT
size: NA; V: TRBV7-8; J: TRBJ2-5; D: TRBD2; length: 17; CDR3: CASSSGRASGRRETQYF; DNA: TGTGCCAGCAGCTCTGGGAGGGCTAGCGGGAGGAGAGAGACCCAGTACTTC
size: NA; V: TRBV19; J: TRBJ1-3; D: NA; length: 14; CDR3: CASSIDDTGNTIYF; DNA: TGTGCCAGTAGTATAGATGACACGGGAAACACCATATATTTT
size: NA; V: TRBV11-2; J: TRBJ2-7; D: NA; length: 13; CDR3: CASRTSSFYEQYF; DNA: TGTGCCAGCCGAACTTCGAGTTTCTACGAGCAGTACTTC
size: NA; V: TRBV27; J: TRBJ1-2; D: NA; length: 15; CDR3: CASSFSGAALYGYTF; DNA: TGTGCCAGCAGTTTTTCGGGGGCCGCCCTCTATGGCTACACCTTC
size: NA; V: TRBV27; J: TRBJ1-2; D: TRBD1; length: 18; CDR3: CASSHTGTGKRANYGYTF; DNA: TGTGCCAGCAGTCACACTGGGACAGGGAAGAGAGCTAACTATGGCTACACCTTC